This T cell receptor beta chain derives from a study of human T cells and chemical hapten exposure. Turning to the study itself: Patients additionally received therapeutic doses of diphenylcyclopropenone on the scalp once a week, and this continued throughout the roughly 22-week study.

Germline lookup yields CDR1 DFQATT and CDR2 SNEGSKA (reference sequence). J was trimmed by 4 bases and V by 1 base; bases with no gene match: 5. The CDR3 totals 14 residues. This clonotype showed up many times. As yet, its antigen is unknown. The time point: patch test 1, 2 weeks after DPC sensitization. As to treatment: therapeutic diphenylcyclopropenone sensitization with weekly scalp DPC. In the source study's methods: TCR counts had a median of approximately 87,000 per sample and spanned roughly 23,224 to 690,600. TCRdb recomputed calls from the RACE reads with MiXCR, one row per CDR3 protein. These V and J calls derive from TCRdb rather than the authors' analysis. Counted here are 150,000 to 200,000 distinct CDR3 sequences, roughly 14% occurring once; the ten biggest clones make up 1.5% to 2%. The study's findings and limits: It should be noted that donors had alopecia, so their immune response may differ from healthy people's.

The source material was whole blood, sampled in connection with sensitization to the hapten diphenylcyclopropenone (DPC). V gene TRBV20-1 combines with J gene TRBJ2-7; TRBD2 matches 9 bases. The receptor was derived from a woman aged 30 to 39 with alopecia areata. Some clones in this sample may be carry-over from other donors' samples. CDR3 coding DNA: TGCAGTGCTAGAGGGGTAGCGGGAGAGTACGAGCAGTACTTC. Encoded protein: CSARGVAGEYEQYF.